This TCR beta chain was obtained from a study of blood T cells in healthy people across ages. Study background: Through template switching, about one barcoded beta molecule was captured per two T cells, as measured in model experiments.

Details on this clonotype: Its antigen remains unknown.

For the second PCR, which ran for about 7 to 12 cycles, a sample-barcoded 5' primer and a J-beta primer mix were used. TCRdb called the 5' RACE reads again in MiXCR, with one record for every CDR3 protein. The sample yields roughly 2 million distinct CDR3 sequences, around half seen once. The V and J ends lost 6 bases and 8 bases, in that order; junction bases with no gene match: 13. This CDR3 comprises 15 residues. From germline, CDR1 is SGHRS and CDR2 YFSETQ. Findings and limits, study-wide: Conclusively comparing naive with antigen-experienced cells was impossible with unsorted PBMCs. Older age went with lower TCR beta diversity per million T cells, in a roughly linear way.

Sequencing input: blood. The chain employs TRBV5-1 and TRBJ1-5; 8 bases line up with TRBD1. The receptor was derived from a woman aged 40 to 50 in good health. As DNA, the CDR3 is TGCGCCAGCAAACCTACGGGACAGGCCCGCGAGCCCCAGCATTTT. This encodes CASKPTGQAREPQHF.